This passage covers 30 T cell receptor beta chains from one sample sequenced in a study of T cell repertoires in cytomegalovirus infection. One entry per CDR3 protein results from TCRdb running MiXCR on the reads. The sample lists over 250,000 distinct CDR3 sequences; around 20% were seen once. These receptors' antigens are unknown. Specimen: cultured PBMCs, collected from culture after CMV antigen stimulation. The receptors were sampled from a human donor in good health (CMV status not recorded). Some clones in this sample may be carry-over from other donors' samples.

This clonotype was found a few times. V is TRBV2 and J is TRBJ2-3, with a possible D match to TRBD2 (5 bases). CDR3 size: 14 residues. Germline loops: CDR1 SNHLY, CDR2 FYNNEI. Trimming took off 0 bases at V and 5 bases at J, with 9 bases between the two ends. CDR3 nucleotides: TGTGCCAGCAGTGAAGCGGGAGAGATAGATACGCAGTATTTT. It encodes CASSEAGEIDTQYF.

The chain is built from TRBV12-3 or TRBV12-4 and TRBJ2-1; a possible D gene is TRBD2 (6 bases). V dropped 6 bases and J dropped 8 bases, with 20 bases sitting between them. CDR3 length: 15 amino acids. CDR3 sequence reads: CASRNLAGGSDEQFF. DNA of the CDR3: TGTGCCAGCAGAAACTTAGCTGGGGGGAGCGATGAGCAGTTCTTC.

The chain couples TRBV12-3 or TRBV12-4 to TRBJ2-1; unclear D gene. V lost 2 bases to trimming and J lost 9 bases, with 8 bases between them. The CDR3 length is 12 residues. The CDR3 nucleotides read TGTGCCAGCAGTTTATATAGTGGTGAGCAGTTCTTC. It translates to CASSLYSGEQFF.

The CDR3 coding sequence is TGCGCCAGCAGCCAAGATTGGGACAGCGCTAACTATGGCTACACCTTC. Translating it yields CASSQDWDSANYGYTF. V usage is TRBV4-1 and J usage is TRBJ1-2; 7 bases fit TRBD1. This CDR3 region has 16 residues. The V segment lost 0 bases and the J segment 0 bases; nucleotides outside the gene matches: 4. Germline CDR1 reads MGHRA; CDR2 reads YSYEKL.

The chain is built from TRBV10-3 and TRBJ2-1; weak D call: TRBD2 (7 bases). Germline V gene lookup returns CDR1 ENHRY and CDR2 SYGVKD. The CDR3 is made up of 15 amino acids. V was trimmed by 6 bases and J by 4 bases, leaving 16 bases between them. The CDR3 is CAISRPGGQYNEQFF. The CDR3 DNA reads TGTGCCATCAGCCGACCGGGGGGCCAATACAATGAGCAGTTCTTC.

This clonotype was recorded at least ten times. The chain is built from TRBV6-5 and TRBJ2-5; D possibly corresponds to TRBD1 (6 bases). The germline V gene encodes CDR1 MNHEY and CDR2 SVGAGI. V lost 2 bases, J lost 7 bases, and 14 bases lay in between. This CDR3 comprises 14 residues. The CDR3 sequence: CASSYAGAQGTQYF. As DNA, the CDR3 is TGTGCCAGCAGTTACGCAGGGGCGCAGGGGACCCAGTACTTC.

This rearrangement joins TRBV12-3 or TRBV12-4 to TRBJ2-3; a weak D match, TRBD1 (5 bases). Between the trimmed V and J ends, which lost 6 bases and 2 bases, there was a span of 15 bases. The CDR3 is 15 amino acids. The CDR3 region is CASRLEGGHTDTQYF. The CDR3 region has the DNA TGTGCCAGCAGGCTCGAAGGCGGACACACAGATACGCAGTATTTT.

The J gene is TRBJ1-1, the V gene TRBV19; D is unresolved. Germline assignment: CDR1 LNHDA and CDR2 SQIVND (reference sequence). The CDR3 sequence is 14 residues long. Deletions cut 1 base from V and 1 base from J, with 7 bases between. The CDR3 DNA is TGTGCCAGTAGTATAGCCGGAGCGAACACTGAAGCTTTCTTT. The encoded protein is CASSIAGANTEAFF.

Only a few counts were recorded for this clonotype. The rearrangement links TRBV27 to TRBJ1-1; no definite D call. Trimming stripped 4 bases from V and 4 bases from J, with 19 bases between. The CDR3 sequence is 16 residues long. The germline V gene encodes CDR1 MNHEY and CDR2 SMNVEV (reference sequence). The CDR3, as DNA: TGTGCCAGCAGTTCCTGGCTACAGAGGAGGAGCACTGAAGCTTTCTTT. This encodes CASSSWLQRRSTEAFF.

This clonotype was detected only a few times. This chain connects TRBV7-2 to TRBJ2-3, with D maybe TRBD2 (6 bases). From germline, CDR1 is SGHTA and CDR2 FQGNSA. The V end was cut by 0 bases, the J end by 4 bases, with 11 bases between. The CDR3 runs 15 residues. CDR3 nucleotide sequence: TGTGCCAGCAGCTTAGCCTACGGGAGTGCAGATACGCAGTATTTT. This encodes CASSLAYGSADTQYF. Full variable domain (rest looked up from reference TRBV7-2 and TRBJ2-3): GAGVSQSPSNKVTEKGKDVELRCDPISGHTALYWYRQSLGQGLEFLIYFQGNSAPDKSGLPSDRFSAERTGGSVSTLTIQRTQQEDSAVYLCASSLAYGSADTQYFGPGTRLTVL.

This clonotype turned up a few times. The chain couples TRBV7-8 to TRBJ2-1; a possible D gene is TRBD1 (7 bases). V dropped 7 bases and J dropped 0 bases, with 13 bases sitting between them. CDR3 length equals 15 residues. The germline V gene encodes CDR1 SGHVS and CDR2 FQNEAQ. The CDR3 sequence is CASTQGGSSYNEQFF. The CDR3 DNA is TGTGCCAGCACCCAGGGGGGTAGCTCCTACAATGAGCAGTTCTTC. The whole variable domain, remainder taken from reference TRBV7-8 and TRBJ2-1, is GAGVSQSPRYKVAKRGQDVALRCDPISGHVSLFWYQQALGQGPEFLTYFQNEAQLDKSGLPSDRFFAERPEGSVSTLKIQRTQQEDSAVYLCASTQGGSSYNEQFFGPGTRLTVL.

V usage is TRBV29-1 and J usage is TRBJ1-5; D is possibly TRBD1 (6 bases). The V end was cut by 4 bases, the J end by 6 bases, with 16 bases between. The CDR3 runs to 14 residues. Germline V CDR1 and CDR2: SQVTM, ANQGSEA. The CDR3 is CSVGLGALGQPQHF. Here the CDR3 DNA reads TGCAGCGTTGGTTTGGGGGCGCTTGGTCAGCCCCAGCATTTT.

This clonotype was seen many times. V gene TRBV7-2 combines with J gene TRBJ2-3; D is perhaps TRBD1 (5 bases). In germline, CDR1 is SGHTA, CDR2 FQGNSA. CDR3 size: 14 residues. V was shortened by 3 bases and J by 2 bases, with 9 bases between the two germline ends. The CDR3 region has the DNA TGTGCCAGCAGCTTGACAGATTCCACAGATACGCAGTATTTT. It encodes CASSLTDSTDTQYF. Supplemented by reference TRBV7-2 and TRBJ2-3, the full variable domain reads GAGVSQSPSNKVTEKGKDVELRCDPISGHTALYWYRQSLGQGLEFLIYFQGNSAPDKSGLPSDRFSAERTGGSVSTLTIQRTQQEDSAVYLCASSLTDSTDTQYFGPGTRLTVL.

V usage is TRBV2 and J usage is TRBJ2-1; no firm D call. From germline, CDR1 is SNHLY and CDR2 FYNNEI. V lost 2 bases and J lost 7, with 3 bases in between. This CDR3 is built from 11 residues. CDR3 sequence (DNA): TGTGCCAGCAGTGAATCAAATGAGCAGTTCTTC. Translated: CASSESNEQFF.

The V call is TRBV6-2 or TRBV6-3, the J call TRBJ2-3; TRBD2 agrees at 8 bases. This CDR3 has 16 residues. Germline values: CDR1 MNHEY, CDR2 SVGEGT. Trimming at V came to 2 bases and at J to 2 bases, leaving 6 bases not matched to a gene. In DNA, the CDR3 is TGTGCCAGCAGTTACATAGCGGGAAGCAACACAGATACGCAGTATTTT. Translated, it gives CASSYIAGSNTDTQYF.

This clonotype appeared many times. The chain employs TRBV7-8 and TRBJ1-6, with D tentatively TRBD1 (6 bases). The CDR3 is 15 amino acids. V was pared by 7 bases and J by 9 bases, with 19 bases between. The germline V gene has CDR1 SGHVS and CDR2 FQNEAQ. The CDR3 coding sequence is TGTGCCAGCATCCTTACGACGGACAGAGGTTCACCCCTCCACTTT. Its protein is CASILTTDRGSPLHF.

This clonotype was counted between two and nine times. The gene calls are TRBV24-1 and TRBJ2-1; 7 positions agree with TRBD2. With V trimmed by 5 bases and J by 6 bases, 3 bases remained unmatched. Germline lookup yields CDR1 KGHDR and CDR2 SFDVKD. The CDR3 length is 13 residues. The CDR3 sequence: CATSGSSGNEQFF. The CDR3, as DNA: TGTGCCACCAGTGGCTCTAGCGGCAATGAGCAGTTCTTC.

This clonotype appeared many times. The chain employs TRBV6-1 and TRBJ1-5; D possibly corresponds to TRBD1 (5 bases). There are 16 residues in the CDR3. The V end lost 3 bases, the J end lost 2 bases, and 14 bases lay between the germline ends. The germline CDR1 and CDR2 sequences are MNHNS and SASEGT. DNA for the CDR3: TGTGCCAGCAGTGATAGACAGATGGCGGGCAATCAGCCCCAGCATTTT. Translation: CASSDRQMAGNQPQHF.

The chain employs TRBV6-2 or TRBV6-3 and TRBJ2-7; D unresolved. The CDR3 runs 13 residues. The V and J ends lost 2 bases and 2 bases respectively, with 7 bases between them. Germline assignment: CDR1 MNHEY and CDR2 SVGEGT. The CDR3 here is CASSYGPTYEQYF. The CDR3 bases are TGTGCCAGCAGTTACGGGCCGACCTACGAGCAGTACTTC.

This clonotype was counted a few times. The chain uses TRBV7-9 and TRBJ2-1; 8 bases are shared with TRBD2. Germline loops: CDR1 SEHNR, CDR2 FQNEAQ (reference sequence). After removal of 5 bases from V and 4 bases from J, the junction contained 19 bases not matched to a gene. The CDR3 covers 19 residues. This chain's CDR3 is CASSTPSSRRGRFYNEQFF. The CDR3 DNA sequence: TGTGCCAGCAGCACCCCCTCTAGTCGGCGCGGGAGGTTTTACAATGAGCAGTTCTTC.

This clonotype was counted only a few times. The V call is TRBV2, the J call TRBJ1-2; TRBD1 matches at 9 bases. The CDR3 spans 14 residues. V gave up 6 bases and J gave up 6 bases; unmatched junction bases: 8. Germline loops: CDR1 SNHLY, CDR2 FYNNEI. Written as DNA, the CDR3 is TGTGCCAGCAGGCTCTCAGACAGGGGGGATGGCTACACCTTC. Encoded protein: CASRLSDRGDGYTF. Full variable domain (rest looked up from reference TRBV2 and TRBJ1-2): EPEVTQTPSHQVTQMGQEVILRCVPISNHLYFYWYRQILGQKVEFLVSFYNNEISEKSEIFDDQFSVERPDGSNFTLKIRSTKLEDSAMYFCASRLSDRGDGYTFGSGTRLTVV.

The chain uses TRBV18 and TRBJ1-1, with D uncertain. Germline CDR1 and CDR2: KGHSH and LQKENI. This CDR3 is built from 15 residues. V was pared by 3 bases and J by 1 base, with 12 bases between. The CDR3 loop is CASSPRNEENTEAFF. The CDR3 DNA is TGTGCCAGCTCACCCCGAAACGAAGAGAACACTGAAGCTTTCTTT.

J is TRBJ2-1 and V is TRBV7-9; 7 bases are shared with TRBD2. The CDR3 is 16 amino acids. V lost 2 bases and J lost 3; bases outside the gene matches: 7. In germline, CDR1 is SEHNR, CDR2 FQNEAQ (reference sequence). CDR3 bases: TGTGCCAGCAGCTTATTTGGGCTAGCGGACTACAATGAGCAGTTCTTC. Amino acid sequence: CASSLFGLADYNEQFF.

The chain is built from TRBV18 and TRBJ2-1; D is ambiguous. This CDR3 spans 15 amino acids. CDR1 and CDR2 (germline): KGHSH, LQKENI. V was trimmed by 3 bases and J by 5 bases, leaving 14 bases between them. CDR3 sequence (DNA): TGTGCCAGCTCACCTGTGGTAAACCCAAACAATGAGCAGTTCTTC. This codes for CASSPVVNPNNEQFF.

This chain links TRBV15 with TRBJ2-4; no clear D gene. In germline, CDR1 is LNHNV, CDR2 YYDKDF (reference sequence). CDR3 length: 12 amino acids. The ends were cut back, 0 bases at V and 8 bases at J, with 5 bases in the middle. This chain's CDR3 is CATSRDSDIQYF. In nucleotides, the CDR3 is TGTGCCACCAGCAGAGATTCGGACATTCAGTACTTC.

This sequence joins TRBV10-1 and TRBJ1-6; TRBD1 might be the D (5 bases). Trimming left V 8 bases short and J 0 bases short, with 14 bases between. The CDR3 is 16 amino acids. Germline V gives CDR1 WNHNN, CDR2 SYGVQD (reference sequence). Here the CDR3 DNA reads TGCGCCAGCCGGGCAGGGCTTAGCTCCTATAATTCACCCCTCCACTTT. Protein product: CASRAGLSSYNSPLHF.

This chain uses TRBV27 with TRBJ2-1, with no clear D. The CDR3 totals 14 residues. V was pared by 3 bases and J by 8 bases, with 14 bases between. CDR1 is MNHEY, CDR2 SMNVEV, per germline (reference sequence). CDR3 in amino acids: CASSFRTNWDEQFF. CDR3 in DNA: TGTGCCAGCAGTTTTAGGACCAATTGGGATGAGCAGTTCTTC.

This clonotype was recorded a few times. The rearrangement uses TRBV6-1 and TRBJ1-5; D is possibly TRBD1 (5 bases). V lost 5 bases and J lost 0, with 14 bases in between. Per germline, CDR1 MNHNS and CDR2 SASEGT. The CDR3 sequence is 16 residues long. The DNA of the CDR3 is TGTGCCAGCAGTACCTCTGGGGGGTCTAGCAATCAGCCCCAGCATTTT. Its protein is CASSTSGGSSNQPQHF.

The V gene is TRBV29-1, the J gene TRBJ1-2, with D possibly matching TRBD1 (5 bases). The germline V gene has CDR1 SQVTM and CDR2 ANQGSEA. The CDR3 is made up of 14 amino acids. With 5 bases removed from V and 0 bases from J, the gap between germline ends came to 13 bases. CDR3 amino acids: CSVTRDGANYGYTF. The CDR3, as DNA: TGCAGCGTTACACGGGACGGAGCTAACTATGGCTACACCTTC. Full variable domain (missing parts from reference TRBV29-1 and TRBJ1-2): SAVISQKPSRDICQRGTSLTIQCQVDSQVTMMFWYRQQPGQSLTLIATANQGSEATYESGFVIDKFPISRPNLTFSTLTVSNMSPEDSSIYLCSVTRDGANYGYTFGSGTRLTVV.

As DNA, the CDR3 is TGTGCCAGCATCCCCAGATTAGCGGGAGTGTCCAATGAGCAGTTCTTC. Amino acids: CASIPRLAGVSNEQFF. The rearrangement joins TRBV9 to TRBJ2-1, with 9 bases fitting TRBD2. This CDR3 region has 16 residues. Germline loops: CDR1 SGDLS, CDR2 YYNGEE. V gave up 6 bases and J gave up 6 bases; unmatched junction bases: 13. The full variable domain, rest sourced from reference TRBV9 and TRBJ2-1, is DSGVTQTPKHLITATGQRVTLRCSPRSGDLSVYWYQQSLDQGLQFLIQYYNGEERAKGNILERFSAQQFPDLHSELNLSSLELGDSALYFCASIPRLAGVSNEQFFGPGTRLTVL.